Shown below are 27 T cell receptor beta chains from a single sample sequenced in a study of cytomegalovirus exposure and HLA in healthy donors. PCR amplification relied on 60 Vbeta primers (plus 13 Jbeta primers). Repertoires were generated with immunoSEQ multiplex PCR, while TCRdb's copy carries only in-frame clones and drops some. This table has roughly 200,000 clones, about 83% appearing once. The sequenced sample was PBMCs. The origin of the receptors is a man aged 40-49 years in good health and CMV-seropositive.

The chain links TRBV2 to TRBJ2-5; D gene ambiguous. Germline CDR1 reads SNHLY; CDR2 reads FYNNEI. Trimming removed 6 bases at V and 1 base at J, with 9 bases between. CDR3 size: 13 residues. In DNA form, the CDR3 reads TGTGCCAGCAGAAGACTGCTCCAAGAGACCCAGTACTTC. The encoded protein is CASRRLLQETQYF.

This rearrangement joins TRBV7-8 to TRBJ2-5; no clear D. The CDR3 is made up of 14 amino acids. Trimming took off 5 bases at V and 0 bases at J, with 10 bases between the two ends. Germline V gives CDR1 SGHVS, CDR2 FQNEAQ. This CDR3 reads CASSGRQYQETQYF. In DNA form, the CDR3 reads TGTGCCAGCAGCGGTCGACAATACCAAGAGACCCAGTACTTC.

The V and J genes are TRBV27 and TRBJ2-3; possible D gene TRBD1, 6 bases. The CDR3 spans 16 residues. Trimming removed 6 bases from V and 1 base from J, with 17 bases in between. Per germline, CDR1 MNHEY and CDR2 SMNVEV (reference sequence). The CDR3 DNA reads TGTGCCAGCAGGCCGGGCTGGGGGCGAGGCACAGATACGCAGTATTTT. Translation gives CASRPGWGRGTDTQYF.

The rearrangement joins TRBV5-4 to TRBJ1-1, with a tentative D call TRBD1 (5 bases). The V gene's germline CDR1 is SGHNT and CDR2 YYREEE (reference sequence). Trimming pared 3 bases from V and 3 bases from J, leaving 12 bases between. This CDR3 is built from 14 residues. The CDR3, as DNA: TGTGCCAGCAGCTCTAGGGGATTGGACACTGAAGCTTTCTTT. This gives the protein CASSSRGLDTEAFF. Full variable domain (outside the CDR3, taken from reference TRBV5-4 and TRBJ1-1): ETGVTQSPTHLIKTRGQQVTLRCSSQSGHNTVSWYQQALGQGPQFIFQYYREEENGRGNFPPRFSGLQFPNYSSELNVNALELDDSALYLCASSSRGLDTEAFFGQGTRLTVV.

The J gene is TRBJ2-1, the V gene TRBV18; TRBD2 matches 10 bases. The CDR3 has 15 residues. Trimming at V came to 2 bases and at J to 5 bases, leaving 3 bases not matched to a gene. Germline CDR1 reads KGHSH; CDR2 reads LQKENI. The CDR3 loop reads CASSPSSGGHNEQFF. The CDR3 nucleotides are TGTGCCAGCTCACCATCTAGCGGGGGTCACAATGAGCAGTTCTTC. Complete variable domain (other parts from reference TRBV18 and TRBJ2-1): NAGVMQNPRHLVRRRGQEARLRCSPMKGHSHVYWYRQLPEEGLKFMVYLQKENIIDESGMPKERFSAEFPKEGPSILRIQQVVRGDSAAYFCASSPSSGGHNEQFFGPGTRLTVL.

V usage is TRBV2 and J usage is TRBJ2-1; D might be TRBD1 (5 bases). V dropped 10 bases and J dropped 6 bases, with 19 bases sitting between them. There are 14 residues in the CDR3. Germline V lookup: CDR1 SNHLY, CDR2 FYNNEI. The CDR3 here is CANDQGTVSNEQFF. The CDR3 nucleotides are TGTGCCAACGACCAGGGAACGGTCTCCAATGAGCAGTTCTTC.

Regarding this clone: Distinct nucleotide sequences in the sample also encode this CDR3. The CDR3 bases are TGTGCCAGCAGTTTGGCAGGTAACACTGAAGCTTTCTTT. Amino acid sequence: CASSLAGNTEAFF. The chain links TRBV28 to TRBJ1-1; D uncertain. V was clipped by 3 bases and J by 2 bases, with 7 bases between them. This CDR3 is 13 amino acids long. CDR1 MDHEN and CDR2 SYDVKM come from the germline V gene. The variable domain in full, with the rest retrieved from reference TRBV28 and TRBJ1-1, is DVKVTQSSRYLVKRTGEKVFLECVQDMDHENMFWYRQDPGLGLRLIYFSYDVKMKEKGDIPEGYSVSREKKERFSLILESASTNQTSMYLCASSLAGNTEAFFGQGTRLTVV.

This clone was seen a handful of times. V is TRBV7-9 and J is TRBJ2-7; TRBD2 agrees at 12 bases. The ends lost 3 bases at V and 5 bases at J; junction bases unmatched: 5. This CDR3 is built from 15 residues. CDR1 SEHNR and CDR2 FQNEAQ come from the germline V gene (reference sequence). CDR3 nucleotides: TGTGCCAGCAGCTTGGAGACTAGCGGGAGCCACGAGCAGTACTTC. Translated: CASSLETSGSHEQYF.

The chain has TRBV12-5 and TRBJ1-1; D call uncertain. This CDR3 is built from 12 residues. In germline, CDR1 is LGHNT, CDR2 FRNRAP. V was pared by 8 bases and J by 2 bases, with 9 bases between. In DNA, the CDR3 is TGTGCTAGTTTCGGGTCAAACACTGAAGCTTTCTTT. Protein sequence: CASFGSNTEAFF. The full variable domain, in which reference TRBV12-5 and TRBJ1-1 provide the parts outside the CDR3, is DARVTQTPRHKVTEMGQEVTMRCQPILGHNTVFWYRQTMMQGLELLAYFRNRAPLDDSGMPKDRFSAEMPDATLATLKIQPSEPRDSAVYFCASFGSNTEAFFGQGTRLTVV.

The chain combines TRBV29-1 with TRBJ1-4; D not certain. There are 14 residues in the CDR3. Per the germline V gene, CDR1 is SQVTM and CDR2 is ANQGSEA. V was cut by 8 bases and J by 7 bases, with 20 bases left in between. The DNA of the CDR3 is TGCAGCCCGAGACCCCCAAGCGGGCGTGAAAAACTGTTTTTT. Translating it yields CSPRPPSGREKLFF.

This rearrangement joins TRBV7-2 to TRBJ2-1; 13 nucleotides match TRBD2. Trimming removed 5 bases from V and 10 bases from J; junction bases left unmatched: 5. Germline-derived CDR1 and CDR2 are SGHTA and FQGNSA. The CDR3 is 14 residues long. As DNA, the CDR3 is TGTGCCAGCAGCACCGGACTAGCGGGAGTGGAGCAGTTCTTC. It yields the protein CASSTGLAGVEQFF.

The CDR3 DNA sequence: TGTGCCAGCAGTTACCTTCAGTCTTCCTACGAGCAGTACTTC. Protein product: CASSYLQSSYEQYF. V usage is TRBV6-6 and J usage is TRBJ2-7; D ambiguous. Per the germline V gene, CDR1 is MNHNY and CDR2 is SVGAGI (reference sequence). CDR3 length: 14 amino acids. V shed 2 bases and J shed 1 base, with 9 bases lying between them.

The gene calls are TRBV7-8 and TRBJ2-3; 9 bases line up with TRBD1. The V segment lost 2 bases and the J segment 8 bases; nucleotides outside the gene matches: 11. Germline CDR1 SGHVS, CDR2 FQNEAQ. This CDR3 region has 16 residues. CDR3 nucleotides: TGTGCCAGCAGCTTACGGGTGACAGGGGGAGTGCGTACGCAGTATTTT. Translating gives CASSLRVTGGVRTQYF. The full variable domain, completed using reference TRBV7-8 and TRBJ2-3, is GAGVSQSPRYKVAKRGQDVALRCDPISGHVSLFWYQQALGQGPEFLTYFQNEAQLDKSGLPSDRFFAERPEGSVSTLKIQRTQQEDSAVYLCASSLRVTGGVRTQYFGPGTRLTVL.

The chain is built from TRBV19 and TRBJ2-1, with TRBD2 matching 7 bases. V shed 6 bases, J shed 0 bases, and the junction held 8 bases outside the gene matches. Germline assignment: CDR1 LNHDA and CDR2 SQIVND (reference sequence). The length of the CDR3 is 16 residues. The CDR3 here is CASSRSAGSSYNEQFF. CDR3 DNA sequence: TGTGCCAGTAGCCGTTCAGCGGGGAGCTCCTACAATGAGCAGTTCTTC.

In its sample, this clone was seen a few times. The CDR3: CASSTGTSGSSRQFF. Written as DNA, the CDR3 is TGTGCCAGCAGCACGGGGACTAGCGGGAGTAGTAGGCAGTTCTTC. The chain recombines TRBV7-9 with TRBJ2-1; 14 bases align to TRBD2. The CDR3 runs 15 residues. Germline V gene data show CDR1 as SEHNR and CDR2 as FQNEAQ (reference sequence). Trimming removed 5 bases from V and 12 bases from J; junction bases left unmatched: 9.

DNA of the CDR3: TGCGCCAGCAGCTTACAGGGAGAGGCCTACGAGCAGTACTTC. Its translation is CASSLQGEAYEQYF. The chain links TRBV5-1 to TRBJ2-7; tentatively, D is TRBD1 (6 bases). CDR1 SGHRS and CDR2 YFSETQ come from the germline V gene. CDR3 length: 14 residues. V lost 2 bases, J lost 2 bases, and 11 bases lay in between.

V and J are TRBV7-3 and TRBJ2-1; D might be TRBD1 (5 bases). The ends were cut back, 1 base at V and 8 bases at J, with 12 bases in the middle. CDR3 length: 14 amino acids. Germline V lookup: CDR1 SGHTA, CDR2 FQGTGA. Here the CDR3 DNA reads TGTGCCAGCAGCTTAAGAAGGGGCATGGATGAGCAGTTCTTC. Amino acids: CASSLRRGMDEQFF.

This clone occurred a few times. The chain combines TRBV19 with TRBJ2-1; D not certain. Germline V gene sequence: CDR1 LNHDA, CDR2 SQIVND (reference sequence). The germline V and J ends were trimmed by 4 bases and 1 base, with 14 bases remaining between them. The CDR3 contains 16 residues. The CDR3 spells CASSKANHPSYNEQFF. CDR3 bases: TGTGCCAGTAGTAAAGCGAATCATCCTTCCTACAATGAGCAGTTCTTC. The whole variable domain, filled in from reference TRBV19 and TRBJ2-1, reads DGGITQSPKYLFRKEGQNVTLSCEQNLNHDAMYWYRQDPGQGLRLIYYSQIVNDFQKGDIAEGYSVSREKKESFPLTVTSAQKNPTAFYLCASSKANHPSYNEQFFGPGTRLTVL.

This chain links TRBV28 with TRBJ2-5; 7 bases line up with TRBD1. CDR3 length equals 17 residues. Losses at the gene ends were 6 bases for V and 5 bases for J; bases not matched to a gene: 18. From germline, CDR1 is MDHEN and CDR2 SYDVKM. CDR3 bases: TGTGCCAGCAGCCCAAGCCATACAGGGGCTCGTGGGGAGACCCAGTACTTC. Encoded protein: CASSPSHTGARGETQYF.

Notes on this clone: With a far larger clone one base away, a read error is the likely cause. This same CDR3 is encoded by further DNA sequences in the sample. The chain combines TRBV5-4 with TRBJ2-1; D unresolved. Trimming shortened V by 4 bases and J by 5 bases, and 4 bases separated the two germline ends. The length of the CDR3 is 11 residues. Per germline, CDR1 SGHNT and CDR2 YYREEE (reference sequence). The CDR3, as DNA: TGTGCCAGCAGCGGAGACAATGAGCAGTTCTTC. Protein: CASSGDNEQFF.

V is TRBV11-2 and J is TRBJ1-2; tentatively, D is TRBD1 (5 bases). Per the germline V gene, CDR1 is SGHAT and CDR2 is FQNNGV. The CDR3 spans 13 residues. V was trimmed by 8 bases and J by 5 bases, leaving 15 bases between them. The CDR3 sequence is CASGQGILYGYTF. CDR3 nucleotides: TGTGCCAGCGGGCAGGGCATACTATATGGCTACACCTTC.

CDR3 in amino acids: CASSLVSSTSYNEQFF. In nucleotides, the CDR3 is TGTGCCAGCAGCTTAGTAAGTAGCACCTCCTACAATGAGCAGTTCTTC. The gene calls are TRBV7-8 and TRBJ2-1, with D uncertain. With 1 base removed from V and 0 bases from J, the gap between germline ends came to 10 bases. This CDR3 region has 16 residues. The germline gives CDR1 SGHVS, CDR2 FQNEAQ.

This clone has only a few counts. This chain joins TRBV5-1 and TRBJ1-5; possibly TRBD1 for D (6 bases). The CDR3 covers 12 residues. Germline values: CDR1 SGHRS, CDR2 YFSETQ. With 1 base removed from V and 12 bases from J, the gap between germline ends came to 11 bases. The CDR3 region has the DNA TGCGCCAGCAGCTTGAACGGGGACAACCAGCATTTT. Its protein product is CASSLNGDNQHF.

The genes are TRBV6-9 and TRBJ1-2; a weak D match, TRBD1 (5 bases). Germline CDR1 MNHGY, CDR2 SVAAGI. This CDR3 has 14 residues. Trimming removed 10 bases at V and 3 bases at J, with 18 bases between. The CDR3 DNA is TGTGCCACCTCGACAGTGGGGTATGACTATGGCTACACCTTC. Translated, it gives CATSTVGYDYGYTF.

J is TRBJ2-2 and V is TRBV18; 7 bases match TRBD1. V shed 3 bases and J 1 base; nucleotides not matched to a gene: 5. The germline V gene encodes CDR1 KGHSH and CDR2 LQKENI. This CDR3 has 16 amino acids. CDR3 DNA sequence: TGTGCCAGCTCACCGAGGAGACAGGGGAACACCGGGGAGCTGTTTTTT. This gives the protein CASSPRRQGNTGELFF.

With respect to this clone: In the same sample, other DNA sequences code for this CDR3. This CDR3 is CASSLRHRDIRYEQFF. CDR3 bases: TGCGCCAGCAGCCTTCGACACCGGGACATTAGGTATGAGCAGTTCTTC. The J gene is TRBJ2-1, the V gene TRBV4-3, with a weak D call TRBD1 (6 bases). Trimming took 4 bases from V and 8 from J, leaving 21 bases between them. The CDR3 covers 16 residues. Germline CDR1 reads LGHNA; CDR2 reads YSLEER.

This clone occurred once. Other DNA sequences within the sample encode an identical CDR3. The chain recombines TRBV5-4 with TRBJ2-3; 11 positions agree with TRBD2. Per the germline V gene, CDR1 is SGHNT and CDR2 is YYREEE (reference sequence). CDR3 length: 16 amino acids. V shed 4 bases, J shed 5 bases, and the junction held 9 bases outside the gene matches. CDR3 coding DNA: TGTGCCAGCAGCCCCGGTCTAGCGGGAGGTGAAGATACGCAGTATTTT. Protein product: CASSPGLAGGEDTQYF.